This T cell receptor beta chain was sequenced for a study of T cells in Graves' hyperthyroidism and ophthalmopathy. Whole-study context: Before treatment of any kind, peripheral blood was taken at initial diagnosis.

The definition of stable Graves' hyperthyroidism was no ophthalmopathy progression within 18 months. Lactation, pregnancy, other autoimmune disease or uncontrolled infection excluded patients. This clonotype was recorded at least ten times. From germline, CDR1 is SGHVS and CDR2 FQNEAQ. This CDR3 spans 12 amino acids. The V and J ends lost 1 base and 5 bases respectively, with 6 bases between them. The source material, RNA transcripts, was used to amplify TCR beta CDR3 regions. When the TCR CDR3 underwent first-round RT-PCR, the HTBI primer set was used. TCRdb processed the multiplex PCR reads anew with MiXCR; each CDR3 protein has one entry. The sample shows hundreds of thousands of distinct CDR3 sequences, around 15% of them seen only once.

This TCR was sampled from a woman aged 18 to 35 with Graves' hyperthyroidism. The chain couples TRBV7-8 to TRBJ2-7, with D uncertain. The sequenced material came from blood. The CDR3 region has the DNA TGTGCCAGCAGCTTAGGCCCTCACGAGCAGTACTTC. It is translated as CASSLGPHEQYF. Full variable domain (missing parts from reference TRBV7-8 and TRBJ2-7): GAGVSQSPRYKVAKRGQDVALRCDPISGHVSLFWYQQALGQGPEFLTYFQNEAQLDKSGLPSDRFFAERPEGSVSTLKIQRTQQEDSAVYLCASSLGPHEQYFGPGTRLTVT.